These T cell receptor beta chains were read from a single sample in a study of blood T cell repertoires in COVID-19. TCRdb keeps only in-frame clones here, not all; method: immunoSEQ multiplex PCR. The sample includes over 350,000 clones, 88% seen only once; the top ten take 1.2%. The sample comprised PBMCs or T cells enriched from blood (not recorded which). The source of these receptors is a young woman who had recovered from COVID-19. The CDR3 runs from the conserved cysteine through the conserved F or W. Some rows mark clone size as missing; the rest say once, few, many or name a class of expanded clone.

V gene: TRBV2; J gene: TRBJ2-6; CDR3 length: 15; clone size: NA; CDR3 protein: CASLGQLAGANVLTF
V gene: TRBV29-1; J gene: TRBJ1-2; CDR3 length: 13; clone size: NA; CDR3 protein: CSVDTRSNYGYTF
V gene: TRBV9; J gene: TRBJ2-3; CDR3 length: 15; clone size: few; CDR3 protein: CASSVWAASTDTQYF
V gene: TRBV27; J gene: TRBJ1-2; CDR3 length: 17; clone size: NA; CDR3 protein: CASSSSPRQGLIYGYTF
V gene: TRBV6-5; J gene: TRBJ1-5; CDR3 length: 14; clone size: NA; CDR3 protein: CASSNRGGNQPQHF
V gene: TRBV12-5; J gene: TRBJ2-6; CDR3 length: 15; clone size: NA; CDR3 protein: CASGQGSSGANVLTF
V gene: TRBV3-1/TRBV3-2; J gene: TRBJ1-2; CDR3 length: 17; clone size: once; CDR3 protein: CASSLGQGVIAPYGYTF
V gene: TRBV6-5; J gene: TRBJ1-1; CDR3 length: 13; clone size: NA; CDR3 protein: CATGRQGATEAFF
V gene: TRBV28; J gene: TRBJ2-1; CDR3 length: 15; clone size: once; CDR3 protein: CASRFDGSSYNEQFF
V gene: TRBV5-4; J gene: TRBJ2-3; CDR3 length: 15; clone size: NA; CDR3 protein: CASSYVGQGVDTQYF
V gene: TRBV7-2; J gene: TRBJ2-5; CDR3 length: 15; clone size: NA; CDR3 protein: CASSFLRGLQETQYF
V gene: TRBV15; J gene: TRBJ1-5; CDR3 length: 16; clone size: NA; CDR3 protein: CATSRDTPLVGQPQHF
V gene: TRBV19; J gene: TRBJ1-5; CDR3 length: 15; clone size: NA; CDR3 protein: CASSRTGTLYQPQHF
V gene: TRBV28; J gene: TRBJ2-3; CDR3 length: 16; clone size: NA; CDR3 protein: CASSLKTGPITDTQYF
V gene: TRBV18; J gene: TRBJ2-1; CDR3 length: 12; clone size: once; CDR3 protein: CASSTSLMEQFF
V gene: TRBV6-5; J gene: TRBJ1-6; CDR3 length: 15; clone size: NA; CDR3 protein: CASRAQGEVPSPLHF